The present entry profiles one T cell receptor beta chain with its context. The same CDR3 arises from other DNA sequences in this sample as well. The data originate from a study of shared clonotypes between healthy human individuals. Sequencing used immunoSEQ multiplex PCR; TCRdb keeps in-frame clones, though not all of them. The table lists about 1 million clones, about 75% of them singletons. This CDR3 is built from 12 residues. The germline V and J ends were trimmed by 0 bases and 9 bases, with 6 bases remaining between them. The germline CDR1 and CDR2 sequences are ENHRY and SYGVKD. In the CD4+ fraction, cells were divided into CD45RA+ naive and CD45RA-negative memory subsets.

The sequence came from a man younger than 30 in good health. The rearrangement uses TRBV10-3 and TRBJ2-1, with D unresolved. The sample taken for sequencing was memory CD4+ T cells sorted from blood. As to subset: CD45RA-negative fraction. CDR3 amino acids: CAISESRAEQFF. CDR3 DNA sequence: TGTGCCATCAGTGAGTCTAGAGCTGAGCAGTTCTTC.